These 27 T cell receptor beta chains were sequenced from one sample in a study of T cells and Merkel cell carcinoma outcomes. The protocol was immunoSEQ multiplex PCR, while the TCRdb copy is restricted to in-frame clones and leaves out a portion. This repertoire shows approximately 1,400 clones, approximately 90% found once; its top ten account for about a tenth. Source material: tumor tissue from Merkel cell carcinoma. These receptors all come from a human donor with Merkel cell carcinoma.

This chain connects TRBV7-9 to TRBJ1-1, with D hard to call. Germline-derived CDR1 and CDR2 are SEHNR and FQNEAQ (reference sequence). The CDR3 is 12 residues long. The V and J ends lost 2 bases and 10 bases respectively, with 11 bases between them. The CDR3, as DNA: TGTGCCAGCAGCTTAAGTCACGAGGTAGCTTTCTTT. Its translation is CASSLSHEVAFF.

The genes are TRBV29-1 and TRBJ1-1, with 10 bases that match TRBD1. This CDR3 is built from 15 residues. Germline V CDR1 and CDR2: SQVTM, ANQGSEA. J gave up 1 base and V 6 bases, and 8 bases lay outside the gene matches. The DNA of the CDR3 is TGCAGCGTCGCCGACAGGGGGCGTCGGAACACTGAAGCTTTCTTT. It translates to CSVADRGRRNTEAFF. Full variable domain (remainder filled in from reference TRBV29-1 and TRBJ1-1): SAVISQKPSRDICQRGTSLTIQCQVDSQVTMMFWYRQQPGQSLTLIATANQGSEATYESGFVIDKFPISRPNLTFSTLTVSNMSPEDSSIYLCSVADRGRRNTEAFFGQGTRLTVV.

The chain carries TRBV7-8 and TRBJ2-1, with 13 positions matching TRBD2. The V and J ends lost 5 bases and 4 bases, in that order; junction bases with no gene match: 11. The germline V gene encodes CDR1 SGHVS and CDR2 FQNEAQ. There are 18 residues in the CDR3. CDR3 DNA sequence: TGTGCCAGCAGCCAACTAGCGGGGGGGCCGAGCGTTTACAATGAGCAGTTCTTC. It yields the protein CASSQLAGGPSVYNEQFF.

The chain combines TRBV11-2 with TRBJ2-3; D is perhaps TRBD1 or TRBD2 (5 bases each). The CDR3 is 18 residues long. The V end was cut by 5 bases, the J end by 0 bases, with 21 bases between. CDR1 is SGHAT, CDR2 FQNNGV, per germline. The CDR3 DNA follows: TGTGCCAGCAGCCTCGGGACCAGCAATTATCCTAGCACAGATACGCAGTATTTT. Residues: CASSLGTSNYPSTDTQYF.

This chain connects TRBV7-9 to TRBJ2-7; D gene ambiguous. Per the germline V gene, CDR1 is SEHNR and CDR2 is FQNEAQ (reference sequence). The CDR3 covers 14 residues. Trimming took off 0 bases at V and 3 bases at J, with 9 bases between the two ends. This CDR3 is CASSLAGIFYEQYF. In nucleotides, the CDR3 is TGTGCCAGCAGCTTAGCGGGGATTTTCTACGAGCAGTACTTC.

The chain links TRBV5-6 to TRBJ1-2, with D unresolved. V was clipped by 0 bases and J by 5 bases, with 11 bases between them. The CDR3 runs 14 residues. The V gene's germline CDR1 is SGHDT and CDR2 YYEEEE. The CDR3 reads CASSLASVSYGYTF. As DNA, the CDR3 is TGTGCCAGCAGCTTGGCCTCAGTATCTTATGGCTACACCTTC. The whole variable domain, remainder taken from reference TRBV5-6 and TRBJ1-2, is DAGVTQSPTHLIKTRGQQVTLRCSPKSGHDTVSWYQQALGQGPQFIFQYYEEEERQRGNFPDRFSGHQFPNYSSELNVNALLLGDSALYLCASSLASVSYGYTFGSGTRLTVV.

V gene TRBV5-6 combines with J gene TRBJ2-2; TRBD2 matches 10 bases. V shed 4 bases, J shed 7 bases, and the junction held 10 bases outside the gene matches. The germline V gene encodes CDR1 SGHDT and CDR2 YYEEEE. The CDR3 covers 16 residues. CDR3 DNA: TGTGCCAGCAGCCTGGGGAGCGGGGGGGCCTTCGGGGAGCTGTTTTTT. Its protein is CASSLGSGGAFGELFF.

The J gene is TRBJ1-2, the V gene TRBV14, with no clear D. Germline-derived CDR1 and CDR2 are SGHDN and FVKESK. This CDR3 is 17 amino acids long. V lost 1 base and J 2 bases, leaving 17 bases between the germline ends. The CDR3 is CASSQGPTPGRNYGYTF. The CDR3 DNA follows: TGTGCCAGCAGCCAAGGGCCCACACCTGGGAGGAACTATGGCTACACCTTC.

The rearrangement uses TRBV6-1 and TRBJ1-1; no clear D. Trimming pared 2 bases from V and 0 bases from J, leaving 7 bases between. The CDR3 covers 14 residues. Germline lookup yields CDR1 MNHNS and CDR2 SASEGT. CDR3 sequence (DNA): TGTGCCAGCAGTGAACGGGCGATGAACACTGAAGCTTTCTTT. It translates to CASSERAMNTEAFF.

V is TRBV6-5 and J is TRBJ2-1; D unclear. Deletions cut 5 bases from V and 0 bases from J, with 8 bases between. CDR1 is MNHEY, CDR2 SVGAGI, per germline. The CDR3 extends over 14 amino acids. CDR3 nucleotides: TGTGCCAGCAGTATCAGAAGCTCCTACAATGAGCAGTTCTTC. The encoded protein is CASSIRSSYNEQFF.

Only a few counts were recorded for this clone. The chain uses TRBV4-3 and TRBJ2-3; D call uncertain. The V and J ends lost 2 bases and 2 bases respectively, with 11 bases between them. The CDR3 sequence is 15 residues long. The germline V gene encodes CDR1 LGHNA and CDR2 YSLEER. The CDR3 DNA sequence: TGCGCCAGCAGCCAAAACCTTATCCACACAGATACGCAGTATTTT. Its translation is CASSQNLIHTDTQYF.

The chain joins TRBV5-1 to TRBJ1-1; D is ambiguous. Per the germline V gene, CDR1 is SGHRS and CDR2 is YFSETQ. V gave up 0 bases and J gave up 4 bases, with 10 bases separating them. The CDR3 is 14 amino acids. CDR3 DNA: TGCGCCAGCAGCTTGGATCCACCTTTCACTGAAGCTTTCTTT. It codes for CASSLDPPFTEAFF.

This clone was seen just once. Written as DNA, the CDR3 is TGTGCCAGCACCTCATTGCGGGGGGGCATGGGGGAGACCCAGTACTTC. It codes for CASTSLRGGMGETQYF. The chain recombines TRBV7-9 with TRBJ2-5; 9 bases agree with TRBD2. The V gene's germline CDR1 is SEHNR and CDR2 FQNEAQ (reference sequence). Trimming took 7 bases from V and 5 from J; bases not matched to a gene: 14. The CDR3 spans 16 residues.

The V and J genes are TRBV14 and TRBJ2-3, with D hard to call. Germline V lookup: CDR1 SGHDN, CDR2 FVKESK. The CDR3 runs 14 residues. V was pared by 3 bases and J by 2 bases, with 9 bases between. CDR3 region: CASSHRLTTDTQYF. For the CDR3, the DNA is TGTGCCAGCAGCCACCGACTTACCACAGATACGCAGTATTTT.

This clone was seen a single time. The CDR3 DNA reads as TGTGCCAGCAGCCAATGGGCAGGGGATGAAAAACTGTTTTTT. It specifies CASSQWAGDEKLFF. The V and J genes are TRBV4-2 and TRBJ1-4, with a weak D call TRBD1 (6 bases). The germline V gene has CDR1 LGHNA and CDR2 YNFKEQ. This CDR3 region has 14 residues. V lost 2 bases to trimming and J lost 6 bases, with 10 bases between them.

V gene TRBV27 combines with J gene TRBJ1-2; TRBD1 matches at 7 bases. The V gene end was trimmed by 2 bases and the J gene end by 8 bases; junction bases not matched to a gene: 5. This CDR3 is built from 13 residues. Germline loops: CDR1 MNHEY, CDR2 SMNVEV (reference sequence). The CDR3 DNA reads as TGTGCCAGCAGTTTAGCAGGGGGACGGGGCTACACCTTC. Translation gives CASSLAGGRGYTF.

The rearrangement uses TRBV11-2 and TRBJ2-5; the match to TRBD2 covers 8 bases. There are 14 residues in the CDR3. The germline V gene has CDR1 SGHAT and CDR2 FQNNGV. Trimming cost V 4 bases and J 5 bases; bases outside gene matches: 6. The CDR3 nucleotides read TGTGCCAGCAGCTCGGGGGGGGGTTGGGAGACCCAGTACTTC. Its protein product is CASSSGGGWETQYF.

The rearrangement uses TRBV6-5 and TRBJ2-3, with 10 bases aligning to TRBD2. V trimming: 0 bases; J trimming: 4 bases; junction bases outside the gene matches: 4. The germline CDR1 and CDR2 sequences are MNHEY and SVGAGI. This CDR3 has 16 residues. CDR3 sequence reads: CASSYSLAGASDTQYF. As DNA, the CDR3 is TGTGCCAGCAGTTACTCGCTAGCGGGGGCCTCAGATACGCAGTATTTT.

This sequence joins TRBV10-3 and TRBJ2-3; 9 bases line up with TRBD2. Losses at the gene ends were 2 bases for V and 5 bases for J; bases not matched to a gene: 8. The CDR3 has 16 residues. Germline assignment: CDR1 ENHRY and CDR2 SYGVKD. The CDR3 sequence is CAISELGGGAVDTQYF. The CDR3 bases are TGTGCCATCAGTGAGCTGGGCGGGGGGGCTGTAGATACGCAGTATTTT.

The chain is built from TRBV5-1 and TRBJ1-2; D remains ambiguous. This CDR3 is 13 amino acids long. V was cut by 1 base and J by 6 bases, with 10 bases left in between. Germline lookup yields CDR1 SGHRS and CDR2 YFSETQ. The CDR3 is CASSLRPNDGYTF. CDR3 sequence (DNA): TGCGCCAGCAGCTTGAGGCCAAACGATGGCTACACCTTC.

The chain links TRBV9 to TRBJ2-1; 9 bases line up with TRBD2. CDR3 length: 17 amino acids. In germline, CDR1 is SGDLS, CDR2 YYNGEE. J lost 4 bases, V lost 3 bases, and 11 bases had no gene match. CDR3 coding DNA: TGTGCCAGCAGCGGTACCGTCAGCGGGGGGCGATACAATGAGCAGTTCTTC. Its protein product is CASSGTVSGGRYNEQFF.

The rearrangement links TRBV18 to TRBJ1-4; 9 bases are shared with TRBD1. The germline V gene has CDR1 KGHSH and CDR2 LQKENI. V lost 3 bases to trimming and J lost 8 bases; unmatched junction nucleotides: 4. CDR3 length: 14 residues. CDR3 DNA sequence: TGTGCCAGCTCACCGACAGGGGGGCCCGAAAAACTGTTTTTT. It specifies CASSPTGGPEKLFF.

The chain employs TRBV9 and TRBJ2-3, with D perhaps assigned TRBD1 or TRBD2 (6 bases each). Germline V gives CDR1 SGDLS, CDR2 YYNGEE. This CDR3 comprises 17 residues. V lost 1 base to trimming and J lost 0 bases, with 15 bases between them. CDR3 in amino acids: CASSVRGGTPSTDTQYF. The CDR3 nucleotides read TGTGCCAGCAGCGTACGAGGCGGGACACCCAGCACAGATACGCAGTATTTT.

The V and J genes are TRBV5-1 and TRBJ2-2; a possible D gene is TRBD1 (6 bases). Trimming removed 4 bases at V and 0 bases at J, with 10 bases between. The CDR3 spans 15 residues. The germline CDR1 and CDR2 sequences are SGHRS and YFSETQ. Written as DNA, the CDR3 is TGCGCCAGCAGCCCAGGGGCAGCGAACACCGGGGAGCTGTTTTTT. Translated, it gives CASSPGAANTGELFF.

The chain has TRBV19 and TRBJ2-7; D is undetermined. The V gene's germline CDR1 is LNHDA and CDR2 SQIVND (reference sequence). The germline V and J ends were trimmed by 3 bases and 5 bases, with 8 bases remaining between them. The CDR3 runs 12 residues. In nucleotides, the CDR3 is TGTGCCAGTAGTATTGACGGCCACGAGCAGTACTTC. It encodes CASSIDGHEQYF.

This clone was counted a single time. V gene TRBV4-2 combines with J gene TRBJ1-2; 7 bases line up with TRBD1. V trimming: 0 bases; J trimming: 4 bases; junction bases outside the gene matches: 14. This CDR3 is built from 18 residues. Germline V gives CDR1 LGHNA, CDR2 YNFKEQ. The CDR3 region is CASSQDPSQQGTIYGYTF. CDR3 DNA sequence: TGTGCCAGCAGCCAAGATCCCTCACAACAGGGGACAATCTATGGCTACACCTTC.

V usage is TRBV5-1 and J usage is TRBJ1-2; D unclear. V dropped 4 bases and J dropped 8 bases, with 12 bases sitting between them. The CDR3 is made up of 12 amino acids. Germline V gene data show CDR1 as SGHRS and CDR2 as YFSETQ. This CDR3 reads CASSVERSGYTF. The CDR3 DNA is TGCGCCAGCAGCGTAGAAAGGAGCGGCTACACCTTC.